Following are 19 T cell receptor beta chains from one sample sequenced in a study of T cells after yellow fever vaccination. TCRdb passed the 5' RACE reads through MiXCR, listing each CDR3 protein once. The profile shows 300,000 to 350,000 distinct CDR3 sequences, about 10% of them singletons. The material was CD4+ T cells sorted from PBMCs, obtained 45 days after the yellow fever booster vaccination. The source of these receptors is a man aged 18 to 30 who received the YFV17D yellow fever vaccine.

This clonotype was counted only a few times. The chain is built from TRBV11-2 and TRBJ2-5; D gene uncertain. V was pared by 5 bases and J by 5 bases, with 12 bases between. Germline CDR1 reads SGHAT; CDR2 reads FQNNGV. The CDR3 totals 13 residues. The CDR3 loop is CASSGPAGETQYF. The CDR3 DNA reads TGTGCCAGCAGCGGCCCCGCCGGGGAGACCCAGTACTTC.

This clonotype came up many times. The chain links TRBV5-1 to TRBJ2-5; no firm D call. The CDR3 has 13 amino acids. Germline V CDR1 and CDR2: SGHRS, YFSETQ. The germline V and J ends were trimmed by 4 bases and 3 bases, with 10 bases remaining between them. Here the CDR3 reads CASSTPGEETQYF. The CDR3 coding sequence is TGCGCCAGCAGCACACCGGGCGAAGAGACCCAGTACTTC.

The chain combines TRBV28 with TRBJ1-1, with 7 bases that match TRBD1. The CDR3 contains 14 residues. Losses at the gene ends were 6 bases for V and 1 base for J; bases not matched to a gene: 5. CDR1 MDHEN and CDR2 SYDVKM come from the germline V gene. CDR3 region: CASRTGTANTEAFF. CDR3 in DNA: TGTGCCAGCAGAACCGGGACAGCGAACACTGAAGCTTTCTTT.

The chain's CDR3 is CASTHRGGRETQYF. CDR3 coding DNA: TGTGCCAGCACGCACCGGGGGGGCCGCGAGACCCAGTACTTC. The V call is TRBV13, the J call TRBJ2-5, with 8 bases lining up with TRBD2. V gave up 7 bases and J gave up 5 bases; unmatched junction bases: 9. The germline V gene has CDR1 PRHDT and CDR2 FYEKMQ (reference sequence). The CDR3 length is 14 residues.

This chain connects TRBV7-2 to TRBJ1-1; D is possibly TRBD1 (5 bases). V was cut by 5 bases and J by 4 bases, with 11 bases left in between. The CDR3 spans 13 residues. Germline CDR1 and CDR2: SGHTA and FQGNSA. In nucleotides, the CDR3 is TGTGCCAGCAGCCCTCACCAGGGCACTGAAGCTTTCTTT. As protein: CASSPHQGTEAFF.

This clonotype was counted a few times. The rearrangement joins TRBV7-9 to TRBJ2-1; D uncertain. The germline V gene has CDR1 SEHNR and CDR2 FQNEAQ (reference sequence). V was clipped by 4 bases and J by 10 bases, with 5 bases between them. The CDR3 sequence is 10 residues long. The CDR3 nucleotides read TGTGCCAGCAGCTCCGTCGAGCAGTTCTTC. Residues: CASSSVEQFF.

This CDR3 reads CASYTGTGGTDTQYF. The CDR3 bases are TGTGCCAGCTACACCGGGACAGGGGGCACAGATACGCAGTATTTT. This sequence joins TRBV28 and TRBJ2-3; 10 nucleotides line up with TRBD1. V was clipped by 8 bases and J by 1 base; unmatched bases: 6. This CDR3 is built from 15 residues. Germline V gene sequence: CDR1 MDHEN, CDR2 SYDVKM.

Many counts were recorded for this clonotype. The rearrangement links TRBV24-1 to TRBJ2-3; a possible D gene is TRBD2 (6 bases). CDR3 length: 15 amino acids. Germline CDR1 KGHDR, CDR2 SFDVKD. The V gene lost 5 bases and the J gene lost 2 bases, with 13 bases spanning the gap. CDR3: CATSARDSYTDTQYF. The CDR3 DNA reads as TGTGCCACCAGTGCGCGGGACTCCTACACAGATACGCAGTATTTT.

In this sample, this clonotype turned up many times. CDR3 DNA: TGCGCCAGCAGCCAAGGGTTAAGAGGATACGAGCAGTACGTC. This translates into CASSQGLRGYEQYV. V gene TRBV4-1 combines with J gene TRBJ2-7, with D unclear. CDR1 is MGHRA and CDR2 is YSYEKL in the germline V gene. CDR3 length: 14 residues. V lost 1 base, J lost 4 bases, and 11 bases lay in between.

This clonotype has only one observation. This chain uses TRBV5-1 with TRBJ1-2; no clear D. Germline assignment: CDR1 SGHRS and CDR2 YFSETQ. Trimming removed 7 bases at V and 2 bases at J, with 15 bases between. This CDR3 region has 14 residues. As DNA, the CDR3 is TGCGCCAGCTCTCAGTCGGGCGGCAACTATGGCTACACCTTC. Translating it yields CASSQSGGNYGYTF.

A few counts support this clonotype. The chain recombines TRBV6-5 with TRBJ1-6; no definite D call. V was trimmed by 10 bases and J by 2 bases, leaving 9 bases between them. Germline V gene lookup returns CDR1 MNHEY and CDR2 SVGAGI. There are 13 residues in the CDR3. This chain's CDR3 is CATGLTYNSPLHF. CDR3 in DNA: TGTGCCACTGGGTTGACCTATAATTCACCCCTCCACTTT.

The V and J genes are TRBV4-3 and TRBJ2-6; D gene ambiguous. There are 14 residues in the CDR3. Trimming left V 0 bases short and J 4 bases short, with 4 bases between. In germline, CDR1 is LGHNA, CDR2 YSLEER. The DNA of the CDR3 is TGCGCCAGCAGCCAAGATTGGGGGGCCAACGTCCTGACTTTC. Translating it yields CASSQDWGANVLTF.

The chain recombines TRBV4-2 with TRBJ2-3; 8 bases map to TRBD1. Germline CDR1 and CDR2: LGHNA and YNFKEQ. Trimming at V came to 0 bases and at J to 0 bases, leaving 8 bases not matched to a gene. CDR3 length: 18 amino acids. The DNA of the CDR3 is TGTGCCAGCAGCCAAGATCCAGTTCGGGACAGGAGCACAGATACGCAGTATTTT. This encodes CASSQDPVRDRSTDTQYF.

This sequence joins TRBV12-3 or TRBV12-4 and TRBJ1-5; D unclear. Trimming stripped 3 bases from V and 6 bases from J, with 15 bases between. The length of the CDR3 is 15 residues. CDR3 protein: CASSLRRGVGQPQHF. The CDR3 DNA reads as TGTGCCAGCAGTTTGCGGCGCGGGGTGGGTCAGCCCCAGCATTTT.

This clonotype was counted only a few times. The chain has TRBV6-2 or TRBV6-3 and TRBJ2-5; 7 nucleotides match TRBD2. With V trimmed by 11 bases and J by 3 bases, 12 bases remained unmatched. CDR3 size: 14 residues. Germline values: CDR1 MNHEY, CDR2 SVGEGT. The CDR3 here is CAGSTTAGEETQYF. DNA of the CDR3: TGTGCCGGATCGACCACGGCGGGGGAAGAGACCCAGTACTTC.

The chain is built from TRBV19 and TRBJ2-4; D is uncertain. Germline-derived CDR1 and CDR2 are LNHDA and SQIVND (reference sequence). The CDR3 sequence is 18 residues long. The V and J ends lost 6 bases and 0 bases respectively, with 21 bases between them. CDR3 sequence reads: CASRMGWTSPRAKNIQYF. In DNA, the CDR3 is TGTGCCAGTAGAATGGGTTGGACGAGCCCACGAGCCAAAAACATTCAGTACTTC.

This chain joins TRBV7-2 and TRBJ2-2, with TRBD2 identical over 8 bases. The CDR3 extends over 15 amino acids. The germline V gene encodes CDR1 SGHTA and CDR2 FQGNSA. J lost 1 base, V lost 5 bases, and 3 bases had no gene match. CDR3 nucleotide sequence: TGTGCCAGCAGCGCGGGGGGTCGGAACACCGGGGAGCTGTTTTTT. Amino acid sequence: CASSAGGRNTGELFF.

This chain connects TRBV11-2 to TRBJ2-1, with 9 bases aligning to TRBD2. The CDR3 contains 14 residues. Trimming cost V 5 bases and J 6 bases; bases outside gene matches: 5. Germline V CDR1 and CDR2: SGHAT, FQNNGV. The CDR3 nucleotides are TGTGCCAGCAGCGCGCCGGGACTAGCCAATGAGCAGTTCTTC. It specifies CASSAPGLANEQFF. The full variable domain, its missing parts supplied by reference TRBV11-2 and TRBJ2-1, is EAGVAQSPRYKIIEKRQSVAFWCNPISGHATLYWYQQILGQGPKLLIQFQNNGVVDDSQLPKDRFSAERLKGVDSTLKIQPAKLEDSAVYLCASSAPGLANEQFFGPGTRLTVL.

This chain uses TRBV3-1 with TRBJ1-1; possibly TRBD1 for D (5 bases). The V gene lost 8 bases and the J gene lost 1 base, with 11 bases spanning the gap. This CDR3 has 13 amino acids. The germline CDR1 and CDR2 sequences are LGHDT and YNNKEL (reference sequence). The CDR3 spells CASRPGGNTEAFF. The DNA for the CDR3 is TGTGCCAGCCGCCCGGGGGGGAACACTGAAGCTTTCTTT.